This is a list of T cell receptor beta chains from one sample in a study of CD8+CD57+ T cells in acquired aplastic anemia. TCRdb itself ran the reads through MiXCR, one entry per CDR3 protein. The sample records hundreds of thousands of distinct CDR3 sequences, about a third being singletons. Sample: sorted CD4+, CD8+, or CD8+CD57+ T cells (not recorded which) from PBMCs. These TCRs come from a human donor with aplastic anemia. CDR3s include the opening cysteine and the closing phenylalanine or tryptophan. Expanded clones are given a class, and other clones once, few, many or no size at all.

v_call	j_call	clone_size	cdr3_aa
TRBV11-1	TRBJ2-3	many	CASSLVAGGPTDTQYF
TRBV7-9	TRBJ1-2	many	CASSLNPGDNYGYTF
TRBV24-1	TRBJ2-2	NA	CATSCPGVGELFF
TRBV20-1	TRBJ2-7	few	CSASSARGAYEQYF
TRBV7-2	TRBJ2-2	NA	CASSLVALGTGELFF
TRBV28	TRBJ1-2	NA	CASTLLGVGGYTF
TRBV19	TRBJ1-2	NA	CASSMGQGSYGYTF
TRBV12-3/TRBV12-4	TRBJ1-2	NA	CASMRGRGARGYTF
TRBV2	TRBJ1-6	NA	CASGGGRNSPLHF
TRBV2	TRBJ2-2	few	CASRRDSLGNTGELFF
TRBV13	TRBJ1-1	NA	CASSFPSGKNTEAFF
TRBV9	TRBJ2-3	NA	CASSVGVSGGASSTDTQYF
TRBV5-5	TRBJ1-6	many	CASSLDPGGGNSPLHF
TRBV11-2	TRBJ1-2	NA	CASRDIGSPIPYNYGYTF
TRBV7-2	TRBJ2-7	NA	CASSHSTGGEQYF
TRBV2	TRBJ2-5	many	CASSTGTGAAETQYF
TRBV6-1	TRBJ1-2	NA	CASSEEEGVVDGYTF
TRBV5-6	TRBJ2-6	few	CASSLRGGAGANVLTF
TRBV19	TRBJ2-1	few	CASRPLLGQGYNEQFF
TRBV7-2	TRBJ1-5	NA	CASSLGTGGEWYSNQPQHF